The subject of this entry is one TCR beta chain. This sample was included in a study of blood T cell repertoires in COVID-19. Study at large: COVID-19 samples, acute and convalescent, were from the United States, Italy and Spain. PBMCs, B-cell-depleted T cells, or T cells provided the cDNA or gDNA that made up the material.

Original processing methods: Amplification with reference gene primers provided the estimates of nucleated cell counts. Sequenced by immunoSEQ multiplex PCR; TCRdb stores in-frame clones only, minus some. V, J and clone size reflect that table, while D and trimming were determined from the DNA. Found here are about 200,000 clones, around 85% of them singletons; the top ten hold over 2.5%. This CDR3 region has 18 residues. Germline CDR1 is SGHTS and CDR2 is YDEGEE. Unmatched junction bases numbered 12, after V lost 2 bases and J lost 4 bases. The clonotype originates from a man aged 55 to 70 with acute or convalescent COVID-19. This chain uses TRBV5-8 with TRBJ2-5; 12 bases map to TRBD1. Sequences were obtained from peripheral blood. This CDR3 reads CASSFKLGTGGPGETQYF. Written as DNA, the CDR3 is TGTGCCAGCAGCTTTAAACTGGGGACAGGGGGCCCTGGAGAGACCCAGTACTTC.